The rows below give T cell receptor beta chains drawn from one sample of a study of CD8 T cells in seronegative destructive rheumatoid arthritis. Assay used: immunoSEQ multiplex PCR; TCRdb lists only in-frame clones, some missing. The table records over 10,000 clones, about four fifths of them present only once. What was sequenced was CD8+ T cells from blood. Every receptor here comes from a woman aged 30-49 years with seronegative destructive rheumatoid arthritis. The CDR3 runs from the conserved cysteine through the conserved F or W. A D gene is named only where the DNA matches it firmly. Expanded clones are given a class, and other clones once, few, many or no size at all.

D gene,V gene,clone size,J gene,CDR3 DNA,CDR3 protein
-,TRBV5-1,-,TRBJ2-5,TGCGCCAGCAGCTTTCCGGACAGAAGTCAAGAGACCCAGTACTTC,CASSFPDRSQETQYF
-,TRBV19,-,TRBJ1-1,TGTGCCAGCAAGGGAGCAGCGATGAACACTGAAGCTTTCTTT,CASKGAAMNTEAFF
-,TRBV10-3,-,TRBJ2-7,TGTGCCATCAGAGAAGGCGGGACTGGGTCCTACGAGCAGTACTTC,CAIREGGTGSYEQYF
-,TRBV12-5,-,TRBJ2-2,TGTGCTAGTGCCGCCGGGGGATGGGAGCTGTTTTTT,CASAAGGWELFF
TRBD1,TRBV6-4,once,TRBJ2-3,TGTGCCAGCACTGCGACAGGGGCTCCCACAGATACGCAGTATTTT,CASTATGAPTDTQYF
-,TRBV4-1,-,TRBJ2-5,TGCGCCAGCAGCCAAGAGTATGGCGGGCAGCGGGAGACCCAGTACTTC,CASSQEYGGQRETQYF
TRBD2,TRBV28,-,TRBJ2-3,TGTGCCAGCAGAATATCTGCGGGACTAGGCACAGATACGCAGTATTTT,CASRISAGLGTDTQYF
TRBD1,TRBV6-6,few,TRBJ1-5,TGTGCCAGCAGCCAGACAGGGGCTCCCAATCAGCCCCAGCATTTT,CASSQTGAPNQPQHF
-,TRBV7-9,-,TRBJ2-5,TGTGCCAGCAGCTCCGCCCGACAGGACCAAGAGACCCAGTACTTC,CASSSARQDQETQYF
TRBD1,TRBV6-5,-,TRBJ1-1,TGTGCCAGCACCGCCGGACAGGGGGTGAACACTGAAGCTTTCTTT,CASTAGQGVNTEAFF
TRBD1,TRBV5-1,-,TRBJ2-2,TGCGCCAGCAACGGACAGGCCACCGGGGAGCTGTTTTTT,CASNGQATGELFF
-,TRBV7-3,-,TRBJ2-7,TGTGCCAGCAGCTCGAACCCCGGGTACGAGCAGTACTTC,CASSSNPGYEQYF
-,TRBV5-1,-,TRBJ1-2,TGCGCCAGCAGCTTCAGCGTGGCTAACTATGGCTACACCTTC,CASSFSVANYGYTF
-,TRBV7-9,-,TRBJ1-1,TGTGCCAGCAGCTTATCCGGGATGAACACTGAAGCTTTCTTT,CASSLSGMNTEAFF
TRBD1,TRBV19,-,TRBJ1-5,TGTGCCATCTCCAAGTGGGGACAGCATCAGCCCCAGCATTTT,CAISKWGQHQPQHF
-,TRBV19,-,TRBJ1-1,TGTGCCAGTAGTATGGTGGCGGGGACTGAAGCTTTCTTT,CASSMVAGTEAFF
TRBD1,TRBV7-9,-,TRBJ1-4,TGTGCCAGCAGCTTCCGGGACAGGGTTGGTGAAAAACTGTTTTTT,CASSFRDRVGEKLFF
-,TRBV4-2,-,TRBJ1-3,TGTGCCAGCAGCCAGACTAAAGGATCACCTGGAAACACCATATATTTT,CASSQTKGSPGNTIYF
-,TRBV6-6,-,TRBJ1-5,TGTGCCAGCAGTTACTCTGGCGGAGGTCAAGTAGCCCAGCATTTT,CASSYSGGGQVAQHF
-,TRBV6-4,-,TRBJ2-3,TGTGCCAGCAGTGACTCCGAGGCCACAGATACGCAGTATTTT,CASSDSEATDTQYF
-,TRBV18,-,TRBJ1-4,TGTGCCAGCTCACCACGGTCGAACAGGGACCTAGGAATTGTTAATGAAAAACTGTTTTTT,CASSPRSNRDLGIVNEKLFF
TRBD1,TRBV7-3,-,TRBJ1-1,TGTGCCAGCAGCTTCGGGACAGGGGGCGTCACTGAAGCTTTCTTT,CASSFGTGGVTEAFF
TRBD2,TRBV2,few,TRBJ2-1,TGTGCCAGCAGTGAAACCAGCGGGGGGGCCTTGGATGAGCAGTTCTTC,CASSETSGGALDEQFF
TRBD2,TRBV19,-,TRBJ2-1,TGTGCCAGTAGTACAAGCCTAGCGGAGTCCTACAATGAGCAGTTCTTC,CASSTSLAESYNEQFF
-,TRBV6-1,once,TRBJ1-1,TGTGCCAGCATCCCGGTGGACACTGAAGCTTTCTTT,CASIPVDTEAFF
TRBD2,TRBV5-1,-,TRBJ2-7,TGCGCCAGCAGCCCGGACGGGGCGGGGGGCGACGAGCAGTACTTC,CASSPDGAGGDEQYF
TRBD1,TRBV19,-,TRBJ1-1,TGTGCCAGTAGTTCCCAGGACAGGGGCTGGAGGAACACTGAAGCTTTCTTT,CASSSQDRGWRNTEAFF
-,TRBV29-1,few,TRBJ1-3,TGCAGCGTTGATGTTGGGGAGAGCTTAGCTGGAAACACCATATATTTT,CSVDVGESLAGNTIYF
-,TRBV11-2,-,TRBJ2-1,TGTGCCAGCAGCTTGGGCCTACTCTCGGTTGAGCAGTTCTTC,CASSLGLLSVEQFF
-,TRBV28,-,TRBJ1-1,TGTGCCAGCAGCCTAAACGCTGAAGCTTTCTTT,CASSLNAEAFF
-,TRBV29-1,-,TRBJ1-3,TGCAGCGTTTGGACAGCCTATGGAAACACCATATATTTT,CSVWTAYGNTIYF
-,TRBV5-6,-,TRBJ2-1,TGTGCCAGCAGCCCTGGAGCCGGTAGTCACTACAATGAGCAGTTCTTC,CASSPGAGSHYNEQFF
-,TRBV7-8,-,TRBJ2-3,TGTGCCAGCAGCTCCAAGGCAGGGGGCACAGATACGCAGTATTTT,CASSSKAGGTDTQYF
-,TRBV7-9,-,TRBJ2-3,TGTGCCAGCACCACAGGAGCCACAGATACGCAGTATTTT,CASTTGATDTQYF
-,TRBV27,-,TRBJ1-1,TGTGCCAGCAGTGCAGGGCCCGGTGAAGCTTTCTTT,CASSAGPGEAFF
TRBD2,TRBV19,few,TRBJ2-1,TGTGCCAGTTCTAGCGGGCCGAGCTCCTACAATGAGCAGTTCTTC,CASSSGPSSYNEQFF
TRBD1,TRBV6-4,-,TRBJ1-1,TGTGCCAGCAGTGACGGGTCAGGGGGAGGTGCTGAAGCTTTCTTT,CASSDGSGGGAEAFF
TRBD1,TRBV6-6,large,TRBJ1-1,TGTGCCAGCACCGCCGGACAGGGGGTGAACACTGAAGCTTTCTTT,CASTAGQGVNTEAFF
-,TRBV27,once,TRBJ1-5,TGTGCCAGCAGTTTATGGGCAGATGCTCATCAGCCCCAGCATTTT,CASSLWADAHQPQHF
TRBD1,TRBV28,-,TRBJ2-3,TGTGCCAGCAGTTTAGACAGGGAGACAGATACGCAGTATTTT,CASSLDRETDTQYF
-,TRBV13,-,TRBJ2-3,TGTGCCAGCAGCCTAGAGGGGGAATCAGATACGCAGTATTTT,CASSLEGESDTQYF
-,TRBV2,-,TRBJ2-3,TGTGCCAGCAGTGTTCCCATCGCGCCGCGGACTGAGGGCCTGGATACGCAGTATTTT,CASSVPIAPRTEGLDTQYF
TRBD1,TRBV11-2,-,TRBJ1-1,TGTGCCAGCAGCTTAGGGGACAGGGGGCTGTTCGGCACTGAAGCTTTCTTT,CASSLGDRGLFGTEAFF
-,TRBV7-9,-,TRBJ2-3,TGTGCCAGCAGCTCTCATCGACTCAACACAGATACGCAGTATTTT,CASSSHRLNTDTQYF
-,TRBV27,-,TRBJ1-5,TGTGCCAGCCGCCCGGGTCCAAATCAGCCCCAGCATTTT,CASRPGPNQPQHF
-,TRBV19,-,TRBJ2-2,TGTGCCAGTAGTATAGGGGACTCCGGGGAGCTGTTTTTT,CASSIGDSGELFF
TRBD2,TRBV19,-,TRBJ2-5,TGTGCCAGTAGTATAGATTTCGCTAGCGGGCAACAAGAGACCCAGTACTTC,CASSIDFASGQQETQYF